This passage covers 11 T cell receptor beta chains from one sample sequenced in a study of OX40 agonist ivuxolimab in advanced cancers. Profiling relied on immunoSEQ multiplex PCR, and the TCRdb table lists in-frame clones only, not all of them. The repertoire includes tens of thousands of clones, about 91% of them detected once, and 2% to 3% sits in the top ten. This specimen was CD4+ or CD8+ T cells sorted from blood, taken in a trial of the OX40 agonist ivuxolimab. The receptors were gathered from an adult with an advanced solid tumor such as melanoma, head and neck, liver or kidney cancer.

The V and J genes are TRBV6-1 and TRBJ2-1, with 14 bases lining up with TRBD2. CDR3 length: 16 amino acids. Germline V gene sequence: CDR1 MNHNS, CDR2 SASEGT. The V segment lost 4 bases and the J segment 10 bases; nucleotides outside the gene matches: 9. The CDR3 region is CASSAQGLAGGREQFF. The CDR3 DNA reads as TGTGCCAGCAGTGCCCAAGGACTAGCGGGAGGAAGAGAGCAGTTCTTC.

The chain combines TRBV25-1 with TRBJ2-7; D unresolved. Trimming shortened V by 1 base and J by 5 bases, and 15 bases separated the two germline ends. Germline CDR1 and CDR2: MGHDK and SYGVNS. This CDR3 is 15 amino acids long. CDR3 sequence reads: CASSESLVVLDEQYF. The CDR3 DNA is TGTGCCAGCAGTGAATCATTGGTCGTCCTTGACGAGCAGTACTTC.

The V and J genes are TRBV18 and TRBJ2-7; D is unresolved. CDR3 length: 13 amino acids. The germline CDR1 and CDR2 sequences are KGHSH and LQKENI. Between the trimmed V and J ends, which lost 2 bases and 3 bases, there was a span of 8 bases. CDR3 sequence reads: CASSPSRFYEQYF. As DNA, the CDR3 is TGTGCCAGCTCACCATCCCGTTTCTACGAGCAGTACTTC.

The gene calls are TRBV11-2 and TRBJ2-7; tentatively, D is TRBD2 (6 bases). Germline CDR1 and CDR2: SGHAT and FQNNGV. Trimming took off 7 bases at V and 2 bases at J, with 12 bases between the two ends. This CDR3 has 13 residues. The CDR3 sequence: CASNLAGTYEQYF. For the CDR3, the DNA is TGTGCCAGCAATCTGGCGGGAACCTACGAGCAGTACTTC.

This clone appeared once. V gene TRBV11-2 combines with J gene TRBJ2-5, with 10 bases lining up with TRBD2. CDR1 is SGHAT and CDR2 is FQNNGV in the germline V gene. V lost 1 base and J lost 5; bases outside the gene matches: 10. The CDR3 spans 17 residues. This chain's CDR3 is CASSLGAAGGPRETQYF. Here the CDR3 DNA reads TGTGCCAGCAGCTTAGGTGCAGCGGGAGGGCCGAGGGAGACCCAGTACTTC.

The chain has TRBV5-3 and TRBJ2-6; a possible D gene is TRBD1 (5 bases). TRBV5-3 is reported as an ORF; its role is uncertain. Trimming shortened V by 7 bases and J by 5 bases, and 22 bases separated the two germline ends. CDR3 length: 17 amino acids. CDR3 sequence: CARRSTGEQSRANVLTF. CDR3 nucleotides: TGTGCCAGACGAAGCACAGGTGAACAAAGTCGGGCCAACGTCCTGACTTTC.

The CDR3 sequence is CASSLEGTGRTGELFF. CDR3 sequence (DNA): TGTGCCAGCAGTTTGGAGGGGACAGGGCGAACCGGGGAGCTGTTTTTT. The chain uses TRBV28 and TRBJ2-2; 9 bases fit TRBD1. The CDR3 consists of 16 residues. V was clipped by 3 bases and J by 5 bases; unmatched bases: 7. Germline V lookup: CDR1 MDHEN, CDR2 SYDVKM.

CDR3 region: CASSYTSGSYTGELFF. Here the CDR3 DNA reads TGTGCCAGCAGTTACACTAGCGGGAGCTATACCGGGGAGCTGTTTTTT. The chain employs TRBV6-5 and TRBJ2-2; 11 nucleotides agree with TRBD2. This CDR3 has 16 amino acids. The V segment lost 2 bases and the J segment 5 bases; nucleotides outside the gene matches: 4. The germline V gene encodes CDR1 MNHEY and CDR2 SVGAGI.

CDR3 sequence (DNA): TGTGCCAGCAGCAAAGGGCTAGCGGCCCCCTACGAGCAGTACTTC. This codes for CASSKGLAAPYEQYF. The chain recombines TRBV21-1 with TRBJ2-7; the table's D call of TRBD2 was not tested on the DNA. TRBV21-1 is designated a pseudogene. This CDR3 comprises 15 residues.

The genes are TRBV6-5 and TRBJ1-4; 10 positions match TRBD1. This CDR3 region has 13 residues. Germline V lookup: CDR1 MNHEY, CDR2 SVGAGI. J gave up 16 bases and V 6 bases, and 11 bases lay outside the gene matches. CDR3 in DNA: TGTGCCAGCAGCGATCCCGGGACAGGGGTGGCGTTTTTT. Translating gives CASSDPGTGVAFF.

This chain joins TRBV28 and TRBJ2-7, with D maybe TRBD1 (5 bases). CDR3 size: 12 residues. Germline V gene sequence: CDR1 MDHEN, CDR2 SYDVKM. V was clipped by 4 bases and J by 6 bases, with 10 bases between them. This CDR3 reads CASSSRELEQYF. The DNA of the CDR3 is TGTGCCAGCAGTTCCAGGGAACTCGAGCAGTACTTC. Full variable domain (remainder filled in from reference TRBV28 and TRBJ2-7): DVKVTQSSRYLVKRTGEKVFLECVQDMDHENMFWYRQDPGLGLRLIYFSYDVKMKEKGDIPEGYSVSREKKERFSLILESASTNQTSMYLCASSSRELEQYFGPGTRLTVT.